The 10 T cell receptor beta chains reported below all come from one sample, sequenced in a study of CD8 T cells in ankylosing spondylitis. The study's findings and limits: Several highly homologous variants made up a TCR beta motif, and this motif appeared characteristic of ankylosing spondylitis blood.

These receptors are not linked to any known antigen. Each CDR3 protein is one row after TCRdb ran MiXCR on the 5' RACE reads. The table has 400,000 or so distinct CDR3 sequences, roughly a quarter seen once. Input material: blood, either unsorted or a sorted T cell fraction (not recorded which). These receptors originate from a male donor with ankylosing spondylitis.

The chain recombines TRBV12-5 with TRBJ1-1; D is undetermined. The V and J ends lost 3 bases and 1 base respectively, with 3 bases between them. The germline CDR1 and CDR2 sequences are LGHNT and FRNRAP. The CDR3 loop spans 12 amino acids. For the CDR3, the DNA is TGTGCTAGTGGTTTTGCGAACACTGAAGCTTTCTTT. This sequence encodes CASGFANTEAFF.

The V and J genes are TRBV11-2 and TRBJ2-3; 9 positions match TRBD2. V gave up 5 bases and J gave up 5 bases; unmatched junction bases: 11. This CDR3 spans 16 amino acids. Looked up from germline, CDR1 is SGHAT and CDR2 is FQNNGV. CDR3 in amino acids: CASSPNSGSNGDTQYF. The DNA for the CDR3 is TGTGCCAGCAGCCCCAATAGCGGGAGTAACGGAGATACGCAGTATTTT. Drawing the rest from reference TRBV11-2 and TRBJ2-3, the complete variable domain is EAGVAQSPRYKIIEKRQSVAFWCNPISGHATLYWYQQILGQGPKLLIQFQNNGVVDDSQLPKDRFSAERLKGVDSTLKIQPAKLEDSAVYLCASSPNSGSNGDTQYFGPGTRLTVL.

The chain is built from TRBV29-1 and TRBJ1-1; TRBD1 aligns across 7 bases. CDR1 and CDR2 (germline): SQVTM, ANQGSEA. Trimming at V came to 6 bases and at J to 8 bases, leaving 3 bases not matched to a gene. The CDR3 totals 10 residues. DNA for the CDR3: TGCAGCGTGGGGGACAGAGAAGCTTTCTTT. Protein product: CSVGDREAFF.

This clonotype has a handful of counts. The chain uses TRBV2 and TRBJ2-3; D gene ambiguous. Trimming shortened V by 9 bases and J by 0 bases, and 13 bases separated the two germline ends. From germline, CDR1 is SNHLY and CDR2 FYNNEI. The CDR3 is 14 residues long. CDR3 bases: TGTGCCAGTTCGACATATACTAGCACAGATACGCAGTATTTT. The encoded protein is CASSTYTSTDTQYF.

Only a few counts were recorded for this clonotype. This rearrangement joins TRBV29-1 to TRBJ2-6; D not resolved. CDR3 length: 13 residues. Trimming left V 7 bases short and J 1 base short, with 8 bases between. The germline V gene has CDR1 SQVTM and CDR2 ANQGSEA. The CDR3 DNA sequence: TGCAGCGCTGACATGTCTGGGGCCAACGTCCTGACTTTC. This translates into CSADMSGANVLTF.

The chain combines TRBV20-1 with TRBJ1-1; possible D gene TRBD1, 5 bases. Germline V lookup: CDR1 DFQATT, CDR2 SNEGSKA (reference sequence). With 7 bases removed from V and 1 base from J, the gap between germline ends came to 13 bases. This CDR3 comprises 13 residues. CDR3 protein: CSGSGPKNTEAFF. Written as DNA, the CDR3 is TGCAGTGGGTCGGGGCCCAAGAACACTGAAGCTTTCTTT.

This clonotype turned up a few times. An end of the junction does not agree with germline; a read error may underlie this. V is TRBV4-2 and J is TRBJ1-1; D unresolved. Germline CDR1 LGHNA, CDR2 YNFKEQ. This CDR3 spans 12 amino acids. The CDR3 nucleotides read TGTGCCAGCAGCCAAGAGGGTCGGGAGACCACATTT. It translates to CASSQEGRETTF.

The CDR3, as DNA: TGTGCCAGCAGCCGCCGGGACAGTATTCAAGAGACCCAGTACTTC. Amino acids: CASSRRDSIQETQYF. The rearrangement uses TRBV4-2 and TRBJ2-5; TRBD1 agrees at 7 bases. This CDR3 comprises 15 residues. Trimming cost V 4 bases and J 2 bases; bases outside gene matches: 7. Germline loops: CDR1 LGHNA, CDR2 YNFKEQ.

The gene calls are TRBV7-9 and TRBJ2-2; D not resolved. The V gene's germline CDR1 is SEHNR and CDR2 FQNEAQ (reference sequence). The V and J ends lost 5 bases and 4 bases respectively, with 8 bases between them. The CDR3 sequence is 13 residues long. The CDR3 loop is CASSLFFTGELFF. The CDR3 DNA is TGTGCCAGCAGCCTCTTTTTCACCGGGGAGCTGTTTTTT.

This chain connects TRBV7-2 to TRBJ2-3, with D perhaps given as TRBD1 or TRBD2 (5 bases each). CDR3 length: 15 amino acids. The germline gives CDR1 SGHTA, CDR2 FQGNSA. V dropped 6 bases and J dropped 3 bases, with 16 bases sitting between them. CDR3 loop: CASSSLGVGTDTQYF. Written as DNA, the CDR3 is TGTGCCAGCAGTTCTCTGGGGGTCGGAACAGATACGCAGTATTTT.